This T cell receptor beta chain was profiled in a study of blood T cells in healthy people across ages. Study outcomes and limitations: Per million T cells, TCR beta diversity dropped about linearly as age rose.

Germline CDR1 and CDR2: LGHNA and YSLEER. This CDR3 spans 14 amino acids. Losses at the gene ends were 3 bases for V and 8 bases for J; bases not matched to a gene: 9. The second PCR ran about 6 to 12 cycles with a sample-barcoded 5' primer and J-beta primers. Individual samples furnished no less than 3 million CDR3-containing paired-end reads apiece. Via MiXCR, TCRdb re-called the 5' RACE reads, giving one row per CDR3 protein. Of 630,000 or so distinct CDR3 sequences detected, approximately 30% appear once; the ten largest clones hold around a sixth. There are many counts of this clonotype. Its specificity is unknown.

Material for sequencing was blood. The chain joins TRBV4-3 to TRBJ1-1; TRBD1 aligns across 7 bases. The TCR originated in a woman of 80 years or more in good health. This CDR3 reads CASSHATGTGEAFF. The CDR3 bases are TGCGCCAGCAGCCACGCGACAGGGACGGGCGAAGCTTTCTTT.